This passage covers 21 T cell receptor beta chains from one sample sequenced in a study of cytomegalovirus exposure and HLA in healthy donors. This PCR relied on a set of 60 Vbeta primers and 13 Jbeta primers. Assay: immunoSEQ multiplex PCR; the TCRdb copy retains only in-frame clones and omits some. The profile shows some 130,000 clones, 76% of them singletons. Sequencing used PBMCs. These receptors were taken from a man aged 35 to 55 in good health and CMV-seronegative.

This rearrangement joins TRBV5-1 to TRBJ1-1, with D maybe TRBD1 (5 bases). CDR1 and CDR2 (germline): SGHRS, YFSETQ. There are 13 residues in the CDR3. V was cut by 3 bases and J by 4 bases, with 10 bases left in between. The CDR3 region is CASSWGDGTEAFF. The DNA for the CDR3 is TGCGCCAGCAGCTGGGGGGACGGCACTGAAGCTTTCTTT.

The chain carries TRBV7-8 and TRBJ2-7; perhaps TRBD1 as D (6 bases). CDR1 is SGHVS and CDR2 is FQNEAQ in the germline V gene. The V gene lost 4 bases and the J gene lost 3 bases, with 13 bases spanning the gap. The CDR3 length is 14 residues. CDR3 sequence (DNA): TGTGCCAGCAGCTATACCGGGACAAACTACGAGCAGTACTTC. Amino acids: CASSYTGTNYEQYF. The variable domain in full, completed from reference TRBV7-8 and TRBJ2-7, reads GAGVSQSPRYKVAKRGQDVALRCDPISGHVSLFWYQQALGQGPEFLTYFQNEAQLDKSGLPSDRFFAERPEGSVSTLKIQRTQQEDSAVYLCASSYTGTNYEQYFGPGTRLTVT.

This clone has only a few counts. The chain carries TRBV6-5 and TRBJ2-1; TRBD1 is a possible D gene (6 bases). The CDR3 sequence is 13 residues long. Trimming removed 0 bases at V and 6 bases at J, with 6 bases between. Germline lookup yields CDR1 MNHEY and CDR2 SVGAGI. CDR3 nucleotide sequence: TGTGCCAGCAGTTACTCGGGGGCCAATGAGCAGTTCTTC. This gives the protein CASSYSGANEQFF.

V and J are TRBV11-2 and TRBJ1-5, with no clear D. The CDR3 contains 14 residues. V was clipped by 4 bases and J by 2 bases, with 9 bases between them. In germline, CDR1 is SGHAT, CDR2 FQNNGV. DNA of the CDR3: TGTGCCAGCAGCTCGCATGAGGGCAATCAGCCCCAGCATTTT. It codes for CASSSHEGNQPQHF.

The rearrangement links TRBV18 to TRBJ2-2; D is uncertain. The germline gives CDR1 KGHSH, CDR2 LQKENI. The CDR3 has 19 residues. V gave up 3 bases and J gave up 6 bases, with 26 bases separating them. The CDR3 DNA reads as TGTGCCAGCTCACCTACCCCCGTTAGGCTGACTCCACGTGCCGGGGAGCTGTTTTTT. This gives the protein CASSPTPVRLTPRAGELFF. The complete variable domain, with remaining parts taken from reference TRBV18 and TRBJ2-2, reads NAGVMQNPRHLVRRRGQEARLRCSPMKGHSHVYWYRQLPEEGLKFMVYLQKENIIDESGMPKERFSAEFPKEGPSILRIQQVVRGDSAAYFCASSPTPVRLTPRAGELFFGEGSRLTVL.

The rearrangement uses TRBV5-4 and TRBJ1-2; D uncertain. V was pared by 0 bases and J by 0 bases, with 12 bases between. Germline-derived CDR1 and CDR2 are SGHNT and YYREEE (reference sequence). The CDR3 contains 16 residues. The CDR3 spells CASSLGSGNTNYGYTF. Here the CDR3 DNA reads TGTGCCAGCAGCTTGGGCAGCGGAAACACTAACTATGGCTACACCTTC. The whole variable domain, filled in from reference TRBV5-4 and TRBJ1-2, reads ETGVTQSPTHLIKTRGQQVTLRCSSQSGHNTVSWYQQALGQGPQFIFQYYREEENGRGNFPPRFSGLQFPNYSSELNVNALELDDSALYLCASSLGSGNTNYGYTFGSGTRLTVV.

The rearrangement uses TRBV9 and TRBJ2-5, with 10 bases matching TRBD2. Per germline, CDR1 SGDLS and CDR2 YYNGEE. This CDR3 contains 18 residues. Losses at the gene ends were 0 bases for V and 1 base for J; bases not matched to a gene: 9. CDR3 coding DNA: TGTGCCAGCAGCGTAGCCCCCAGCGGGAGGGCCCTCCAAGAGACCCAGTACTTC. This sequence encodes CASSVAPSGRALQETQYF.

The chain employs TRBV4-3 and TRBJ2-7, with D perhaps matching TRBD2 (7 bases). The germline V gene has CDR1 LGHNA and CDR2 YSLEER. This CDR3 comprises 15 residues. V shed 5 bases and J shed 0 bases, with 14 bases lying between them. The CDR3: CASSFGGGSSYEQYF. Written as DNA, the CDR3 is TGCGCCAGCAGCTTCGGCGGGGGCTCCTCCTACGAGCAGTACTTC.

The chain recombines TRBV30 with TRBJ2-4; D is perhaps TRBD2 (5 bases). This CDR3 is 15 amino acids long. V was clipped by 3 bases and J by 0 bases, with 12 bases between them. Germline CDR1 and CDR2: GTSNPN and SVGIG (reference sequence). DNA of the CDR3: TGTGCCTGGAGGCCAACTAGGGTAGCCAAAAACATTCAGTACTTC. It specifies CAWRPTRVAKNIQYF.

This clone was found a few times. The chain has TRBV6-6 and TRBJ1-1; D unclear. Germline CDR1 reads MNHNY; CDR2 reads SVGAGI (reference sequence). This CDR3 is built from 12 residues. V lost 6 bases to trimming and J lost 4 bases, with 9 bases between them. The CDR3 protein is CASSQRSTEAFF. CDR3 bases: TGTGCCAGCAGCCAGCGGTCCACTGAAGCTTTCTTT.

The V call is TRBV30, the J call TRBJ1-2, with TRBD1 matching 8 bases. V trimming: 4 bases; J trimming: 2 bases; junction bases outside the gene matches: 9. The CDR3 contains 15 residues. Germline loops: CDR1 GTSNPN, CDR2 SVGIG (reference sequence). The CDR3 region has the DNA TGTGCCTGGAAGGGACAGGCGACGAACAACTATGGCTACACCTTC. It codes for CAWKGQATNNYGYTF.

V usage is TRBV15 and J usage is TRBJ2-5, with D hard to call. The CDR3 totals 12 residues. V lost 1 base, J lost 4 bases, and 4 bases lay in between. Germline V gives CDR1 LNHNV, CDR2 YYDKDF (reference sequence). DNA for the CDR3: TGTGCCACCAGCAGAGGAGGAGAGACCCAGTACTTC. Its translation: CATSRGGETQYF.

In its sample, this clone was seen a few times. The chain employs TRBV13 and TRBJ2-1; TRBD1 aligns across 10 bases. Germline values: CDR1 PRHDT, CDR2 FYEKMQ (reference sequence). Trimming cost V 4 bases and J 4 bases; bases outside gene matches: 4. CDR3 length: 15 amino acids. CDR3 coding DNA: TGTGCCAGCAGCTACGGGACAGGGGCATACAATGAGCAGTTCTTC. Translating it yields CASSYGTGAYNEQFF. Supplemented by reference TRBV13 and TRBJ2-1, the full variable domain reads AAGVIQSPRHLIKEKRETATLKCYPIPRHDTVYWYQQGPGQDPQFLISFYEKMQSDKGSIPDRFSAQQFSDYHSELNMSSLELGDSALYFCASSYGTGAYNEQFFGPGTRLTVL.

There are a few counts of this clone. The chain links TRBV2 to TRBJ2-3; tentative D call: TRBD1 (6 bases). CDR3 size: 15 residues. The germline gives CDR1 SNHLY, CDR2 FYNNEI. With 8 bases removed from V and 2 bases from J, the gap between germline ends came to 17 bases. In DNA, the CDR3 is TGTGCCAGCTACCCGGCAGGGGTATACACAGATACGCAGTATTTT. Translating it yields CASYPAGVYTDTQYF.

V and J are TRBV7-6 and TRBJ2-3; 8 positions match TRBD1. V lost 2 bases to trimming and J lost 1 base; unmatched junction nucleotides: 2. Germline V CDR1 and CDR2: SGHVS, FNYEAQ. CDR3 length equals 15 residues. The CDR3 nucleotides are TGTGCCAGCAGCTTAAAACAGGGGGGCACAGATACGCAGTATTTT. This translates into CASSLKQGGTDTQYF.

This clone was detected once. The V gene is TRBV6-5, the J gene TRBJ2-5; weak D call: TRBD2 (5 bases). Germline loops: CDR1 MNHEY, CDR2 SVGAGI. The CDR3 length is 15 residues. The V gene lost 6 bases and the J gene lost 5 bases, with 19 bases spanning the gap. CDR3 loop: CASSTGVVKEETQYF. The CDR3 DNA sequence: TGTGCCAGCAGCACCGGGGTCGTAAAAGAGGAGACCCAGTACTTC.

This sequence joins TRBV7-8 and TRBJ1-3; 8 nucleotides line up with TRBD1. V was pared by 5 bases and J by 0 bases, with 3 bases of the junction left unmatched. Germline loops: CDR1 SGHVS, CDR2 FQNEAQ. This CDR3 spans 15 amino acids. The CDR3 here is CASSEGTGSGNTIYF. The DNA for the CDR3 is TGTGCCAGCAGCGAAGGGACAGGCTCTGGAAACACCATATATTTT.

The chain recombines TRBV10-1 with TRBJ2-3; TRBD2 matches 12 bases. The CDR3 sequence is 14 residues long. Germline V gives CDR1 WNHNN, CDR2 SYGVQD (reference sequence). The V segment lost 4 bases and the J segment 14 bases; nucleotides outside the gene matches: 10. The CDR3 DNA follows: TGCGCCAGCAGTGCCCTGACTAGCGGGAGACGGTTGTATTTT. This gives the protein CASSALTSGRRLYF.

The V and J genes are TRBV6-4 and TRBJ2-7; TRBD1 aligns across 10 bases. V dropped 6 bases and J dropped 5; count of bases not matched to a gene: 4. Looked up from germline, CDR1 is MRHNA and CDR2 is SNTAGT. The CDR3 spans 13 residues. The DNA for the CDR3 is TGTGCCAGCAGCCGGGACAGGGGCCACGAGCAGTACTTC. It specifies CASSRDRGHEQYF.

This chain links TRBV7-2 with TRBJ2-1; 10 nucleotides line up with TRBD2. The V and J ends lost 1 base and 6 bases, in that order; junction bases with no gene match: 9. The CDR3 runs 17 residues. Germline V gene data show CDR1 as SGHTA and CDR2 as FQGNSA. The CDR3 region is CASSLDVGVAGGNEQFF. The DNA for the CDR3 is TGTGCCAGCAGCTTAGACGTTGGAGTAGCGGGAGGCAATGAGCAGTTCTTC.

The genes are TRBV6-5 and TRBJ1-5, with TRBD1 as a possible D gene (6 bases). Trimming stripped 2 bases from V and 2 bases from J, with 10 bases between. The germline V gene has CDR1 MNHEY and CDR2 SVGAGI. CDR3 length: 15 amino acids. This CDR3 reads CASSYGGAGNQPQHF. The CDR3 DNA sequence: TGTGCCAGCAGTTACGGGGGGGCTGGCAATCAGCCCCAGCATTTT.